These 21 T cell receptor beta chains originate from one sample sequenced in a study of identical twins. MiXCR, run by TCRdb on the 5' RACE reads, gives a single entry per CDR3 protein. The sample contains about 480,000 distinct CDR3 sequences, 14% of which appear only once. This sample was shared with a second study, whose subject was yellow fever vaccine responses in identical twins.

Sequencing was performed on CD4+ T cells sorted from blood. These receptors were taken from a woman under 30 in good health.

This clonotype was seen more than once but under ten times. The V call is TRBV20-1, the J call TRBJ2-7; TRBD2 is a possible D gene (5 bases). V was cut by 6 bases and J by 4 bases, with 16 bases left in between. Germline CDR1 DFQATT, CDR2 SNEGSKA (reference sequence). This CDR3 spans 13 amino acids. CDR3 loop: CSAPNPTGYEQYF. DNA for the CDR3: TGCAGTGCCCCTAACCCCACGGGGTACGAGCAGTACTTC.

Comments on this clonotype: A much larger clone differs from this one at a single base, so this may be a read error. This chain uses TRBV11-3 with TRBJ2-1; no firm D call. CDR3 length: 15 amino acids. Trimming took 1 base from V and 0 from J, leaving 7 bases between them. CDR1 is SGHNT, CDR2 YENEEA, per germline. CDR3 residues: CASSLVWSSYNEQFF. The CDR3 DNA reads TGTGCCAGCAGCTTAGTCTGGAGCTCCTACAATGAGCAGTTCTTC.

The table lists this clonotype with many counts. The chain links TRBV29-1 to TRBJ2-1; TRBD1 agrees at 8 bases. Germline-derived CDR1 and CDR2 are SQVTM and ANQGSEA. The CDR3 contains 13 residues. V was clipped by 6 bases and J by 4 bases; unmatched bases: 5. As DNA, the CDR3 is TGCAGCGTGCAGGGGGCGGGTTACAATGAGCAGTTCTTC. The encoded protein is CSVQGAGYNEQFF.

The sample holds many counts of this clonotype. The V and J genes are TRBV7-8 and TRBJ2-7, with D maybe TRBD2 (6 bases). Germline-derived CDR1 and CDR2 are SGHVS and FQNEAQ. The CDR3 is made up of 14 amino acids. V was clipped by 4 bases and J by 4 bases, with 14 bases between them. In DNA, the CDR3 is TGTGCCAGCAGCTCCGACTCGGACTATTACGAGCAGTACTTC. Amino acid sequence: CASSSDSDYYEQYF.

The chain recombines TRBV5-1 with TRBJ2-1; 10 nucleotides match TRBD1. The ends lost 8 bases at V and 7 bases at J; junction bases unmatched: 6. Per the germline V gene, CDR1 is SGHRS and CDR2 is YFSETQ. This CDR3 has 13 residues. The CDR3 region is CASSGQGRNEQFF. The DNA of the CDR3 is TGCGCCAGTTCGGGACAGGGGCGGAATGAGCAGTTCTTC.

This clonotype appeared a few times. This sequence joins TRBV6-5 and TRBJ2-7, with D hard to call. With 0 bases removed from V and 3 bases from J, the gap between germline ends came to 12 bases. The germline gives CDR1 MNHEY, CDR2 SVGAGI. This CDR3 has 15 residues. The CDR3 here is CASSYSEARNYEQYF. CDR3 DNA sequence: TGTGCCAGCAGTTACTCCGAGGCTAGGAACTACGAGCAGTACTTC.

This clonotype turned up a few times. This sequence joins TRBV29-1 and TRBJ2-3, with 13 bases that match TRBD2. The CDR3 spans 14 residues. J lost 7 bases, V lost 6 bases, and 7 bases had no gene match. In germline, CDR1 is SQVTM, CDR2 ANQGSEA. CDR3 region: CSVLGLAGQHTQYF. CDR3 nucleotides: TGCAGCGTGTTGGGACTAGCGGGACAACATACGCAGTATTTT.

The chain has TRBV6-5 and TRBJ2-1; D possibly uses TRBD1 or TRBD2 (6 bases each). Germline lookup yields CDR1 MNHEY and CDR2 SVGAGI. The V and J ends lost 0 bases and 7 bases respectively, with 16 bases between them. This CDR3 is built from 16 residues. The CDR3 DNA reads TGTGCCAGCAGTTACTCGAAAGGGGGGATGACGAATGAGCAGTTCTTC. The encoded protein is CASSYSKGGMTNEQFF.

This chain links TRBV6-5 with TRBJ2-7; TRBD2 is a possible D gene (7 bases). V shed 0 bases and J shed 0 bases, with 15 bases lying between them. This CDR3 comprises 17 residues. Germline CDR1 and CDR2: MNHEY and SVGAGI. The CDR3 is CASSYSRGGGSSYEQYF. CDR3 coding DNA: TGTGCCAGCAGTTACTCGAGGGGGGGCGGATCCTCCTACGAGCAGTACTTC.

This clonotype was seen a handful of times. The V and J genes are TRBV29-1 and TRBJ2-6; D may be TRBD2 (6 bases). The CDR3 has 14 residues. V lost 6 bases to trimming and J lost 1 base, with 10 bases between them. From germline, CDR1 is SQVTM and CDR2 ANQGSEA. The CDR3, as DNA: TGCAGCGTCGCCCGGGGGTCTGGGGCCAACGTCCTGACTTTC. Its protein product is CSVARGSGANVLTF. Combining the CDR3 with reference TRBV29-1 and TRBJ2-6 gives the whole variable domain SAVISQKPSRDICQRGTSLTIQCQVDSQVTMMFWYRQQPGQSLTLIATANQGSEATYESGFVIDKFPISRPNLTFSTLTVSNMSPEDSSIYLCSVARGSGANVLTFGAGSRLTVL.

This chain uses TRBV7-8 with TRBJ2-1; D not resolved. The CDR3 is 15 amino acids. Deletions cut 0 bases from V and 0 bases from J, with 6 bases between. The V gene's germline CDR1 is SGHVS and CDR2 FQNEAQ. CDR3 nucleotides: TGTGCCAGCAGCTTAGCTAAGGGCTCCTACAATGAGCAGTTCTTC. Translated, it gives CASSLAKGSYNEQFF.

The rearrangement links TRBV28 to TRBJ2-7; 7 nucleotides line up with TRBD1. The trim removed 6 bases at V and 12 bases at J, leaving 11 bases unmatched. CDR1 and CDR2 from the germline V gene are MDHEN and SYDVKM. CDR3 size: 12 residues. The CDR3 nucleotides are TGTGCCAGCAGCTACTCCCGACAGGGCTGGTACTTC. This translates into CASSYSRQGWYF.

This sequence joins TRBV5-4 and TRBJ2-7; D gene unclear. The CDR3 loop spans 14 amino acids. Germline V lookup: CDR1 SGHNT, CDR2 YYREEE (reference sequence). The V end was cut by 4 bases, the J end by 7 bases, with 18 bases between. CDR3 coding DNA: TGTGCCAGCAGCCCCGGACCCTTCGATGGGGAGCAGTACTTC. Protein sequence: CASSPGPFDGEQYF.

The V call is TRBV20-1, the J call TRBJ2-7, with 7 bases that match TRBD1. Germline assignment: CDR1 DFQATT and CDR2 SNEGSKA (reference sequence). Trimming at V came to 3 bases and at J to 4 bases, leaving 15 bases not matched to a gene. The CDR3 runs 16 residues. CDR3 amino acids: CSASPGTVLGYYEQYF. CDR3 DNA sequence: TGCAGTGCTAGTCCCGGGACAGTCTTGGGGTATTACGAGCAGTACTTC.

The chain recombines TRBV19 with TRBJ2-1, with a weak D call TRBD2 (6 bases). V was trimmed by 4 bases and J by 0 bases, leaving 10 bases between them. Germline CDR1 is LNHDA and CDR2 is SQIVND (reference sequence). CDR3 length: 15 residues. CDR3 sequence: CASSTPGSSYNEQFF. In DNA form, the CDR3 reads TGTGCCAGTAGTACCCCCGGGAGCTCCTACAATGAGCAGTTCTTC.

This clonotype occurred many times. The chain recombines TRBV4-3 with TRBJ2-3, with a tentative D call TRBD2 (5 bases). The CDR3 is 15 residues long. Germline loops: CDR1 LGHNA, CDR2 YSLEER. The germline V and J ends were trimmed by 2 bases and 7 bases, with 16 bases remaining between them. The CDR3 DNA is TGCGCCAGCAGCCAAAGCGGTTCGGGCTCTTATACGCAGTATTTT. It specifies CASSQSGSGSYTQYF.

A few counts support this clonotype. The genes are TRBV7-2 and TRBJ2-7, with TRBD2 matching over 9 bases. This CDR3 spans 16 amino acids. Germline V CDR1 and CDR2: SGHTA, FQGNSA. V gave up 3 bases and J gave up 0 bases; unmatched junction bases: 6. The CDR3 DNA reads TGTGCCAGCAGCTTGACTAGCGGACCAAGCTCCTACGAGCAGTACTTC. Translated: CASSLTSGPSSYEQYF.

In this sample, this clonotype turned up a few times. The chain couples TRBV20-1 to TRBJ1-1; D is uncertain. From germline, CDR1 is DFQATT and CDR2 SNEGSKA (reference sequence). The CDR3 consists of 14 residues. The germline V and J ends were trimmed by 2 bases and 1 base, with 11 bases remaining between them. Written as DNA, the CDR3 is TGCAGTGCTAGACCGACGGCCAAGAACACTGAAGCTTTCTTT. As protein: CSARPTAKNTEAFF.

The gene calls are TRBV20-1 and TRBJ2-7; D not certain. Trimming removed 2 bases at V and 3 bases at J, with 11 bases between. The CDR3 has 13 residues. Germline V gene lookup returns CDR1 DFQATT and CDR2 SNEGSKA (reference sequence). The CDR3: CSARFIRSYEQYF. The CDR3 DNA is TGCAGTGCTAGATTTATAAGGAGCTACGAGCAGTACTTC.

This clonotype has a handful of counts. The CDR3 DNA follows: TGCAGCGTTCAGACTAGTGCGAACACCGGGGAGCTGTTTTTT. Translated, it gives CSVQTSANTGELFF. The V and J genes are TRBV29-1 and TRBJ2-2; D might be TRBD2 (6 bases). V lost 5 bases and J lost 0, with 10 bases in between. Germline V CDR1 and CDR2: SQVTM, ANQGSEA. The CDR3 is 14 amino acids.

The CDR3 spells CASTETGDPYNEQFF. CDR3 nucleotide sequence: TGCGCCAGCACCGAAACAGGGGACCCTTACAATGAGCAGTTCTTC. The V gene is TRBV5-1, the J gene TRBJ2-1, with 7 positions matching TRBD1. The junction had 10 bases not matched to a gene; V was cut back by 6 bases and J by 4 bases. Germline V gives CDR1 SGHRS, CDR2 YFSETQ. This CDR3 region has 15 residues.